This T cell receptor beta chain was sequenced in a study of blood T cell repertoires in COVID-19. Study in general: From the United States, Italy and Spain came samples of acute and convalescent COVID-19. PBMCs, B-cell-depleted T cells, or T cells were the source of the cDNA or gDNA that made up the material.

The CDR3 covers 20 residues. CDR1 is SGHKS and CDR2 is YYEKEE in the germline V gene (reference sequence). The V and J ends lost 2 bases and 3 bases, in that order; junction bases with no gene match: 17. Data came from immunoSEQ multiplex PCR; TCRdb stores just in-frame clones and leaves some out. The table records roughly 100,000 clones, around 87% of them present only once. This clonotype was obtained from a human donor in a cohort sampled during active COVID-19. The genes are TRBV5-5 and TRBJ2-3; 11 nucleotides line up with TRBD2. The sequencing sample was made of peripheral blood. CDR3 bases: TGTGCCAGCAGCTTCTACAGCTTTACTAGCGGGAGTAGGGGGACAGATACGCAGTATTTT. This translates into CASSFYSFTSGSRGTDTQYF.